This TCR beta chain was profiled in a study of blood T cell repertoires in COVID-19. Looking at the study overall: Acute-phase and convalescent COVID-19 samples originated in the United States, Italy and Spain.

This clone was detected a few times. This CDR3 has 12 residues. The germline CDR1 and CDR2 sequences are SEHNR and FQNEAQ (reference sequence). V lost 3 bases and J lost 8, with 10 bases in between. The authors' processing: The authors estimated nucleated cell counts from reference gene primer amplification. Profiling relied on immunoSEQ multiplex PCR, and the TCRdb table lists in-frame clones only, not all of them. V and J calls and clone size are copied from that table; D and trimming were computed from the DNA. Altogether about 9,200 clones are present, about 80% being singletons, with the ten largest covering 7% to 9.5%.

This chain connects TRBV7-9 to TRBJ1-1; weak D call: TRBD1 (5 bases). The sequence came from an older man with active COVID-19. The sample was peripheral blood. Here the CDR3 DNA reads TGTGCCAGCAGCTTGGAGGGGTTCGAAGCTTTCTTT. Protein: CASSLEGFEAFF.